These 11 T cell receptor beta chains were all obtained from the same sample, sequenced in a study of T cell responses to AZD1222 COVID-19 vaccine. This table comes from immunoSEQ multiplex PCR, and its TCRdb copy is limited to in-frame clones, with some not included. The table lists 85,000 to 95,000 clones, about nine tenths of them singletons. Source: peripheral blood, taken 28 days after the second AZD1222 dose. These receptors came from an adult who received the AZD1222 COVID-19 vaccine.

This sequence joins TRBV11-2 and TRBJ2-1, with 12 bases lining up with TRBD2. Germline V CDR1 and CDR2: SGHAT, FQNNGV. The CDR3 extends over 15 amino acids. Losses at the gene ends were 5 bases for V and 6 bases for J; bases not matched to a gene: 5. Written as DNA, the CDR3 is TGTGCCAGCAGCCTCCTAGCGGGGGGGCCCAATGAGCAGTTCTTC. Its protein product is CASSLLAGGPNEQFF. The variable domain in full, with the rest retrieved from reference TRBV11-2 and TRBJ2-1, is EAGVAQSPRYKIIEKRQSVAFWCNPISGHATLYWYQQILGQGPKLLIQFQNNGVVDDSQLPKDRFSAERLKGVDSTLKIQPAKLEDSAVYLCASSLLAGGPNEQFFGPGTRLTVL.

J is TRBJ1-1 and V is TRBV6-5, with D possibly matching TRBD1 (6 bases). Trimming removed 0 bases at V and 2 bases at J, with 10 bases between. The CDR3 runs to 15 residues. Germline V gives CDR1 MNHEY, CDR2 SVGAGI. The CDR3 nucleotides read TGTGCCAGCAGTTACTCCTTGACAGGAAACACTGAAGCTTTCTTT. It is translated as CASSYSLTGNTEAFF.

This chain connects TRBV4-3 to TRBJ2-2; D not certain. Germline V lookup: CDR1 LGHNA, CDR2 YSLEER. With 1 base removed from V and 4 bases from J, the gap between germline ends came to 7 bases. The CDR3 is 14 amino acids. The CDR3 DNA follows: TGCGCCAGCAGCCAAGGGATGAGCACCGGGGAGCTGTTTTTT. This sequence encodes CASSQGMSTGELFF.

This clone was counted a single time. This rearrangement joins TRBV11-2 to TRBJ2-3; D unclear. This CDR3 has 13 residues. Germline V CDR1 and CDR2: SGHAT, FQNNGV. V dropped 4 bases and J dropped 2 bases, with 7 bases sitting between them. CDR3 region: CASSSSPTDTQYF. CDR3 sequence (DNA): TGTGCCAGCAGCTCCTCCCCCACAGATACGCAGTATTTT.

The V gene is TRBV6-2 or TRBV6-3, the J gene TRBJ2-1; TRBD2 agrees at 9 bases. Germline trimming cut 6 bases from V and 9 bases from J; bases unmatched to any gene: 9. The CDR3 runs 14 residues. Germline values: CDR1 MNHEY, CDR2 SVGEGT. CDR3 bases: TGTGCCAGCAGCCAGGCCGGGACTAGCCGTGAGCAGTTCTTC. Protein sequence: CASSQAGTSREQFF.

CDR3 nucleotide sequence: TGTGCCAGCAGTGACTCGATAGAGCTAGCGGGGGGTAATGAGCAGTTCTTC. This sequence encodes CASSDSIELAGGNEQFF. The gene calls are TRBV6-4 and TRBJ2-1; 11 nucleotides line up with TRBD2. Germline values: CDR1 MRHNA, CDR2 SNTAGT. The junction had 8 bases not matched to a gene; V was cut back by 0 bases and J by 7 bases. The CDR3 totals 17 residues.

This clone occurred once. The rearrangement links TRBV7-2 to TRBJ1-2; D uncertain. There are 18 residues in the CDR3. CDR1 is SGHTA and CDR2 is FQGNSA in the germline V gene. V gave up 2 bases and J gave up 0 bases, with 19 bases separating them. Written as DNA, the CDR3 is TGTGCCAGCAGCTTAATTTCGAGAAGGAAAGACTCTAACTATGGCTACACCTTC. This translates into CASSLISRRKDSNYGYTF.

The V gene is TRBV9, the J gene TRBJ1-3; D perhaps matches TRBD1 (6 bases). The V and J ends lost 3 bases and 0 bases respectively, with 13 bases between them. Germline CDR1 is SGDLS and CDR2 is YYNGEE. This CDR3 is 16 amino acids long. The CDR3 nucleotides read TGTGCCAGCAGCGCTGGACAGCTAGACTCTGGAAACACCATATATTTT. This translates into CASSAGQLDSGNTIYF.

The chain has TRBV29-1 and TRBJ2-3; a possible D gene is TRBD1 (5 bases). Germline CDR1 is SQVTM and CDR2 is ANQGSEA. The germline V and J ends were trimmed by 4 bases and 1 base, with 15 bases remaining between them. There are 15 residues in the CDR3. The CDR3, as DNA: TGCAGCGTTGGGAACCCCAGGGTGCGCACAGATACGCAGTATTTT. Amino acid sequence: CSVGNPRVRTDTQYF.

The chain couples TRBV19 to TRBJ1-2; a weak D match, TRBD1 (6 bases). CDR1 and CDR2 from the germline V gene are LNHDA and SQIVND (reference sequence). Trimming pared 5 bases from V and 4 bases from J, leaving 14 bases between. The CDR3 loop spans 14 amino acids. The CDR3 loop is CASSWAGEGYGYTF. The CDR3 bases are TGTGCCAGTAGTTGGGCAGGGGAGGGCTATGGCTACACCTTC.

The CDR3 reads CASSSPLDSGGMYNEQFF. CDR3 in DNA: TGTGCCAGCAGCTCCCCCCTCGACAGCGGGGGGATGTACAATGAGCAGTTCTTC. The rearrangement joins TRBV5-6 to TRBJ2-1; 9 bases line up with TRBD2. The CDR3 sequence is 18 residues long. The ends lost 3 bases at V and 4 bases at J; junction bases unmatched: 14. Germline values: CDR1 SGHDT, CDR2 YYEEEE.